This entry lists 11 T cell receptor beta chains sequenced from one sample in a study of blood T cell repertoires in COVID-19. Measured with immunoSEQ multiplex PCR; TCRdb has only the in-frame clones, and not every one. Found here are approximately 130,000 clones, around 88% of them singletons; the top ten hold 5.5% to 6%. The specimen sequenced was peripheral blood. The receptor set was obtained from a man at least 80 years old with active or convalescent COVID-19.

The chain links TRBV7-2 to TRBJ1-2; D unresolved. The V gene lost 5 bases and the J gene lost 2 bases, with 12 bases spanning the gap. CDR1 is SGHTA, CDR2 FQGNSA, per germline. There are 14 residues in the CDR3. The CDR3, as DNA: TGTGCCAGCAGCCGCGAGGGCGGGAACTATGGCTACACCTTC. It specifies CASSREGGNYGYTF.

The gene calls are TRBV7-9 and TRBJ2-3; TRBD2 matches at 12 bases. V shed 5 bases and J 3 bases; nucleotides not matched to a gene: 6. In germline, CDR1 is SEHNR, CDR2 FQNEAQ (reference sequence). CDR3 length equals 16 residues. In DNA, the CDR3 is TGTGCCAGCAGCCAATCCGGGACTAGCGGGACAGATACGCAGTATTTT. As protein: CASSQSGTSGTDTQYF.

The V gene is TRBV30, the J gene TRBJ1-1, with 8 bases fitting TRBD1. Germline V CDR1 and CDR2: GTSNPN, SVGIG (reference sequence). The CDR3 has 14 amino acids. V shed 5 bases, J shed 5 bases, and the junction held 10 bases outside the gene matches. The CDR3 DNA is TGTGCCTGGGGGGACAGGCAGTTGGTGACTGAAGCTTTCTTT. Protein sequence: CAWGDRQLVTEAFF.

The chain employs TRBV6-6 and TRBJ2-7; weak D call: TRBD2 (6 bases). The CDR3 spans 16 residues. The ends were cut back, 0 bases at V and 2 bases at J, with 14 bases in the middle. Germline V gene sequence: CDR1 MNHNY, CDR2 SVGAGI (reference sequence). The CDR3 here is CASSYSSVSGAYEQYF. For the CDR3, the DNA is TGTGCCAGCAGTTACTCGTCGGTGTCGGGGGCCTACGAGCAGTACTTC.

In this sample, this clone turned up a few times. The gene calls are TRBV6-5 and TRBJ2-7, with 9 bases fitting TRBD1. From germline, CDR1 is MNHEY and CDR2 SVGAGI. V dropped 7 bases and J dropped 1; count of bases not matched to a gene: 8. The CDR3 sequence is 15 residues long. CDR3 bases: TGTGCCAGCACCGAAGGTGGGACAGGGTCCTACGAGCAGTACTTC. It encodes CASTEGGTGSYEQYF.

V is TRBV3-1 (or the pseudogene TRBV3-2) and J is TRBJ1-2, with no clear D. Trimming removed 3 bases from V and 4 bases from J, with 12 bases in between. CDR3 length equals 14 residues. Germline V gene data show CDR1 as LGHDT and CDR2 as YNNKEL (reference sequence). DNA of the CDR3: TGTGCCAGCAGCCAGCCCGGGGTTTTCTATGGCTACACCTTC. Protein: CASSQPGVFYGYTF.

The V gene is TRBV21-1, the J gene TRBJ1-3; the table gives TRBD1 as D, unverified against the DNA. TRBV21-1 is a pseudogene segment. This CDR3 is built from 17 residues. CDR3 sequence (DNA): TGTGCCAGCAGCAGCCTTCAGGGGGCGAATAATGGAAACACCATATATTTT. Amino acids: CASSSLQGANNGNTIYF.

For the CDR3, the DNA is TGTGCCAGCACTGGGGTCGCGGGGGGAACCGGGGAGCTGTTTTTT. Its protein is CASTGVAGGTGELFF. The chain joins TRBV9 to TRBJ2-2; 8 nucleotides agree with TRBD2. The ends lost 6 bases at V and 5 bases at J; junction bases unmatched: 9. The germline gives CDR1 SGDLS, CDR2 YYNGEE. The CDR3 loop spans 15 amino acids.

The chain joins TRBV9 to TRBJ2-7; 10 nucleotides align to TRBD1. The V gene end was trimmed by 4 bases and the J gene end by 1 base; junction bases not matched to a gene: 5. The CDR3 totals 15 residues. Germline assignment: CDR1 SGDLS and CDR2 YYNGEE. This CDR3 is CASSTGQGGSYEQYF. CDR3 bases: TGTGCCAGCAGCACCGGACAGGGGGGATCCTACGAGCAGTACTTC.

The rearrangement uses TRBV11-3 and TRBJ2-1, with 9 bases fitting TRBD2. CDR1 and CDR2 (germline): SGHNT, YENEEA. The CDR3 contains 18 residues. V lost 5 bases to trimming and J lost 6 bases; unmatched junction nucleotides: 17. CDR3 sequence reads: CASSQASGGPYALNEQFF. DNA for the CDR3: TGTGCCAGCAGCCAAGCCAGCGGGGGGCCCTACGCCCTCAATGAGCAGTTCTTC. Full variable domain (remainder filled in from reference TRBV11-3 and TRBJ2-1): EAGVVQSPRYKIIEKKQPVAFWCNPISGHNTLYWYLQNLGQGPELLIRYENEEAVDDSQLPKDRFSAERLKGVDSTLKIQPAELGDSAVYLCASSQASGGPYALNEQFFGPGTRLTVL.

This CDR3 is CASSVGFGEQYF. CDR3 nucleotides: TGCGCCAGCAGTGTCGGGTTCGGCGAGCAGTACTTC. V usage is TRBV10-2 and J usage is TRBJ2-7; unclear D gene. From germline, CDR1 is WSHSY and CDR2 SAAADI. The CDR3 length is 12 residues. The V and J ends lost 4 bases and 6 bases respectively, with 10 bases between them.